The clone carrying this TCR beta chain was seen repeatedly, ten times or more. Its antigen is still unknown. For the second PCR, which ran for 7 to 11 cycles, a sample-barcoded 5' primer and a J-beta primer mix were used. MiXCR was run by TCRdb on the 5' RACE reads, yielding one entry per CDR3 protein. The sample consists of 350,000 to 450,000 distinct CDR3 sequences, about 49% of them appearing once. Healthy Caucasians from Russia aged roughly 6 to 95 served as donors. PBMCs, at least 6 million per sample, were isolated. This sample is drawn from a study of blood T cells in healthy people across ages. Notes on the study in general: TCR beta diversity correlated strongly with naive T cell percentage.

CDR3 size: 14 residues. The V segment lost 6 bases and the J segment 7 bases; nucleotides outside the gene matches: 9. Germline CDR1 and CDR2: DFQATT and SNEGSKA (reference sequence). This sequence was found in a man aged 60 to 75 in good health. The sequenced sample was blood. V usage is TRBV20-1 and J usage is TRBJ1-6, with 7 bases identical to TRBD1. CDR3 amino acids: CSARIQGQNSPLHF. The CDR3 DNA follows: TGCAGTGCCCGAATACAGGGGCAAAATTCACCCCTCCACTTT.